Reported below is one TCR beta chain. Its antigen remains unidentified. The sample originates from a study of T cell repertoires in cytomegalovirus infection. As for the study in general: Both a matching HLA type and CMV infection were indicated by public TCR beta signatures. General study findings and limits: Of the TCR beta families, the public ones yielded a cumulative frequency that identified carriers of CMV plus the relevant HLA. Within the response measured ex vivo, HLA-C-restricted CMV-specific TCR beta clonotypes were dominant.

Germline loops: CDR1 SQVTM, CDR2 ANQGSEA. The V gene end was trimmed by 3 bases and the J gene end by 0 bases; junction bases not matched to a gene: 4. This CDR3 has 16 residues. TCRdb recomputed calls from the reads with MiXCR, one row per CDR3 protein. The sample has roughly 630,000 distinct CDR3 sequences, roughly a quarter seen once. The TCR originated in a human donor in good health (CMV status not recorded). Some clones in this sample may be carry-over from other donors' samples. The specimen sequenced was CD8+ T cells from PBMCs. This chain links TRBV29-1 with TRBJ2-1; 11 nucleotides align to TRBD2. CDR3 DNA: TGCAGCGTTGATACTAGCGGGGGATACTCCTACAATGAGCAGTTCTTC. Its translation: CSVDTSGGYSYNEQFF.